Presented here are 5 T cell receptor beta chains from one specimen sequenced in a study of shared clonotypes between healthy human individuals (dated by TCRdb to about 2020). CD8 naive samples consisted of CD45RO-negative cells that were positively selected for CCR7, yielding a CD45RA+CCR7+ population without TemRA cells. To prepare the library, the immunoSEQ multiplex PCR assay was applied. TCRdb took over this immuneACCESS table, retaining in-frame rearrangements with V and J assigned. Such tables are incomplete; in checked studies, under half of the missing clones stem from an unresolved V gene, and the remainder is unexplained. This sample comprises roughly 650,000 clones, 95% to 97% of them detected only once. The ten largest clones capture more than 0.085% of the sample. The sequenced sample was naive CD8+ T cells sorted from blood. The cell subset or site label for this specimen denotes: CD45RA+CCR7+. The receptor source for this set is a young woman in good health.

This chain links TRBV4-2 with TRBJ2-1, with D unresolved. The CDR3 runs to 15 residues. V shed 0 bases and J shed 6 bases, with 12 bases lying between them. In germline, CDR1 is LGHNA, CDR2 YNFKEQ. This CDR3 reads CASSQEGLYGNEQFF. The CDR3 DNA reads as TGTGCCAGCAGCCAAGAGGGTTTGTACGGCAATGAGCAGTTCTTC.

The chain uses TRBV28 and TRBJ1-3; D gene ambiguous. V lost 1 base and J 0 bases, leaving 16 bases between the germline ends. The CDR3 runs 18 residues. Germline lookup yields CDR1 MDHEN and CDR2 SYDVKM. This chain's CDR3 is CASSLFGRGSRSGNTIYF. The CDR3 DNA reads as TGTGCCAGCAGTTTATTTGGCCGGGGTTCCCGCTCTGGAAACACCATATATTTT.

The sample holds a few counts of this clone. The chain employs TRBV28 and TRBJ2-1; maybe TRBD2 (5 bases). CDR3 length: 13 amino acids. Germline CDR1 is MDHEN and CDR2 is SYDVKM. Trimming removed 1 base at V and 9 bases at J, with 10 bases between. This CDR3 reads CASSLSPSSEQFF. Here the CDR3 DNA reads TGTGCCAGCAGTTTATCGCCTAGCAGTGAGCAGTTCTTC.

As to this clone: Other DNA sequences within the sample encode an identical CDR3. V usage is TRBV13 and J usage is TRBJ1-1, with D unclear. The CDR3 totals 12 residues. The V end was cut by 6 bases, the J end by 1 base, with 6 bases between. Germline CDR1 and CDR2: PRHDT and FYEKMQ (reference sequence). The CDR3 protein is CASSSENTEAFF. CDR3 DNA sequence: TGTGCCAGCAGTTCAGAGAACACTGAAGCTTTCTTT.

The genes are TRBV10-2 and TRBJ2-7, with a weak D call TRBD1 (6 bases). The length of the CDR3 is 12 residues. The germline V gene encodes CDR1 WSHSY and CDR2 SAAADI. V was clipped by 3 bases and J by 5 bases, with 8 bases between them. CDR3 residues: CASSDAGDEQYF. CDR3 DNA sequence: TGCGCCAGCAGTGATGCAGGGGACGAGCAGTACTTC.